This entry is about one T cell receptor beta chain. Its antigen is not known. A second PCR of 7 to 11 cycles used a sample-barcoded 5' primer and a J-beta primer mix. Each cDNA was tagged by a template-switch adaptor containing 12 random nucleotides. TCRdb processed the 5' RACE reads anew with MiXCR; each CDR3 protein has one entry. The table lists 550,000 to 750,000 distinct CDR3 sequences, 21% of them singletons. The germline V gene has CDR1 DFQATT and CDR2 SNEGSKA (reference sequence). The CDR3 totals 13 residues. V gave up 2 bases and J gave up 6 bases, with 11 bases separating them. These data are taken from a study of blood T cells in healthy people across ages. In the study overall: About one barcoded TCR beta cDNA was captured per two T cells. General observations from the study: Among T cells, TCR beta diversity per million cells dropped roughly linearly as age rose. One million T cells yielded diversity estimates that were considered underestimates.

Sequenced: blood. The rearrangement joins TRBV20-1 to TRBJ2-1; TRBD2 might be the D (6 bases). This receptor was obtained from a man aged 65 to 85 in good health. CDR3 residues: CSARTAGSNEQFF. CDR3 nucleotides: TGCAGTGCTAGAACGGCGGGAAGCAATGAGCAGTTCTTC.